One sample yielded the 21 T cell receptor beta chains listed below, sequenced in a study of identical twins. TCRdb reprocessed the 5' RACE reads with MiXCR, giving one entry per CDR3 protein. The sample shows fewer than 250,000 distinct CDR3 sequences, approximately 7% of them seen only once. This sample was also put to use in a study of yellow fever vaccine responses in identical twins.

The sample consisted of memory (CD45RO+) T cells sorted from blood. Receptors were obtained from a woman aged 18-29 years in good health.

The chain employs TRBV10-3 and TRBJ2-5, with 7 bases that match TRBD1. The CDR3 has 15 amino acids. The germline CDR1 and CDR2 sequences are ENHRY and SYGVKD. Trimming removed 0 bases from V and 2 bases from J; junction bases left unmatched: 3. The CDR3 nucleotides are TGTGCCATCAGTGAGTCGAGGGGGCTGCAAGAGACCCAGTACTTC. Protein product: CAISESRGLQETQYF.

This clonotype turned up a few times. V and J are TRBV11-2 and TRBJ2-3; D possibly corresponds to TRBD1 (6 bases). The CDR3 runs to 15 residues. V was pared by 2 bases and J by 2 bases, with 11 bases between. Germline values: CDR1 SGHAT, CDR2 FQNNGV. The chain's CDR3 is CASSLRGQSTDTQYF. The CDR3 DNA reads TGTGCCAGCAGCTTACGAGGACAGTCCACAGATACGCAGTATTTT.

This clonotype was detected many times. V is TRBV12-3 or TRBV12-4 and J is TRBJ2-2; D is undetermined. Trimming removed 5 bases at V and 2 bases at J, with 12 bases between. The CDR3 is made up of 15 amino acids. The CDR3 spells CASSLDRVNTGELFF. For the CDR3, the DNA is TGTGCCAGCAGTCTGGATAGAGTCAACACCGGGGAGCTGTTTTTT.

This clonotype was detected ten times or more. The rearrangement links TRBV24-1 to TRBJ2-1; the D gene is possibly TRBD2 (6 bases). Trimming took off 0 bases at V and 6 bases at J, with 14 bases between the two ends. The CDR3 runs to 16 residues. Germline V CDR1 and CDR2: KGHDR, SFDVKD. CDR3 loop: CATSDLTSSGTNEQFF. In DNA form, the CDR3 reads TGTGCCACCAGTGATTTGACTAGCTCAGGCACCAATGAGCAGTTCTTC.

The rearrangement uses TRBV2 and TRBJ2-1, with 10 bases matching TRBD2. The CDR3 totals 16 residues. The V gene's germline CDR1 is SNHLY and CDR2 FYNNEI. Germline trimming cut 7 bases from V and 5 bases from J; bases unmatched to any gene: 11. For the CDR3, the DNA is TGTGCCAGCACAAATAGCGGGAGGTGGTTGGACAATGAGCAGTTCTTC. Its translation: CASTNSGRWLDNEQFF.

This clonotype was picked up many times. The chain employs TRBV12-3 or TRBV12-4 and TRBJ2-1; D gene unclear. The CDR3 has 11 amino acids. V dropped 5 bases and J dropped 8 bases, with 7 bases sitting between them. The CDR3 DNA reads TGTGCCAGCAGTACCTTCCATGAGCAGTTCTTC. Amino acid sequence: CASSTFHEQFF.

The V gene is TRBV12-3 or TRBV12-4, the J gene TRBJ2-2; D uncertain. The ends were cut back, 6 bases at V and 8 bases at J, with 7 bases in the middle. The CDR3 extends over 11 amino acids. The CDR3 DNA follows: TGTGCCAGCAGGGGTCGGGGGGAGCTGTTTTTT. This gives the protein CASRGRGELFF.

This clonotype has only a few counts. V usage is TRBV11-2 and J usage is TRBJ2-7, with D unresolved. V was clipped by 1 base and J by 4 bases, with 14 bases between them. The germline CDR1 and CDR2 sequences are SGHAT and FQNNGV. The CDR3 extends over 15 amino acids. CDR3 loop: CASSLANPLSYEQYF. As DNA, the CDR3 is TGTGCCAGCAGCTTAGCGAACCCCCTAAGTTACGAGCAGTACTTC.

This clonotype was counted a few times. The chain recombines TRBV11-3 with TRBJ2-7; D may be TRBD1 (5 bases). Trimming shortened V by 4 bases and J by 6 bases, and 16 bases separated the two germline ends. The CDR3 consists of 14 residues. Germline CDR1 SGHNT, CDR2 YENEEA. The CDR3 loop is CASSSPRRVAEQYF. The CDR3 coding sequence is TGTGCCAGCAGCTCCCCCCGCAGGGTGGCCGAGCAGTACTTC.

In its sample, this clonotype was seen a few times. The chain joins TRBV7-2 to TRBJ2-2, with a possible D match to TRBD1 (6 bases). The length of the CDR3 is 14 residues. The ends were cut back, 5 bases at V and 5 bases at J, with 12 bases in the middle. The V gene's germline CDR1 is SGHTA and CDR2 FQGNSA. The CDR3: CASSIYRATGELFF. The CDR3 bases are TGTGCCAGCAGCATCTACAGGGCTACCGGGGAGCTGTTTTTT.

This clonotype was seen more than once but under ten times. This rearrangement joins TRBV6-1 to TRBJ2-3; tentative D call: TRBD1 (6 bases). V lost 5 bases, J lost 1 base, and 16 bases lay in between. The CDR3 consists of 16 residues. The germline CDR1 and CDR2 sequences are MNHNS and SASEGT. The CDR3 reads CASSKGRQVGTDTQYF. As DNA, the CDR3 is TGTGCCAGCAGTAAGGGCCGACAGGTGGGCACAGATACGCAGTATTTT.

The CDR3 DNA reads as TGTGCCAGCAGTTACAGGGGGCTCAATGAAGCTTTCTTT. This gives the protein CASSYRGLNEAFF. This sequence joins TRBV28 and TRBJ1-1, with TRBD1 matching 9 bases. Germline loops: CDR1 MDHEN, CDR2 SYDVKM. The CDR3 sequence is 13 residues long. V lost 4 bases and J lost 7; bases outside the gene matches: 4. The full variable domain, completed using reference TRBV28 and TRBJ1-1, is DVKVTQSSRYLVKRTGEKVFLECVQDMDHENMFWYRQDPGLGLRLIYFSYDVKMKEKGDIPEGYSVSREKKERFSLILESASTNQTSMYLCASSYRGLNEAFFGQGTRLTVV.

The chain employs TRBV6-1 and TRBJ2-6; D is uncertain. The CDR3 totals 15 residues. Germline values: CDR1 MNHNS, CDR2 SASEGT. V lost 4 bases and J 0 bases, leaving 7 bases between the germline ends. CDR3 in amino acids: CASSGVSSGANVLTF. The CDR3 bases are TGTGCCAGCAGTGGGGTTAGCTCTGGGGCCAACGTCCTGACTTTC.

This chain links TRBV5-1 with TRBJ2-3; D uncertain. Trimming pared 4 bases from V and 0 bases from J, leaving 15 bases between. Germline V CDR1 and CDR2: SGHRS, YFSETQ. The CDR3 length is 16 residues. CDR3 region: CASSARLAASTDTQYF. CDR3 bases: TGCGCCAGCAGCGCCCGTCTGGCGGCAAGCACAGATACGCAGTATTTT.

In its sample, this clonotype was seen many times. The chain links TRBV24-1 to TRBJ2-3; D might be TRBD1 (5 bases). The CDR3 contains 14 residues. Germline CDR1 is KGHDR and CDR2 is SFDVKD. Trimming stripped 6 bases from V and 0 bases from J, with 9 bases between. CDR3 coding DNA: TGTGCCACCAGTCGCAGGGATAGCACAGATACGCAGTATTTT. Amino acid sequence: CATSRRDSTDTQYF.

This clonotype was counted at least ten times. The chain links TRBV5-1 to TRBJ2-7, with a weak D call TRBD1 (5 bases). CDR1 is SGHRS, CDR2 YFSETQ, per germline. The CDR3 spans 12 residues. V was trimmed by 6 bases and J by 4 bases, leaving 11 bases between them. The CDR3: CASTHTGYEQYF. The CDR3 coding sequence is TGCGCCAGCACCCATACAGGATACGAGCAGTACTTC.

This clonotype was seen ten or more times. The chain carries TRBV4-1 and TRBJ2-1, with TRBD2 identical over 10 bases. V dropped 2 bases and J dropped 8; count of bases not matched to a gene: 3. CDR1 is MGHRA and CDR2 is YSYEKL in the germline V gene. CDR3 length: 14 residues. CDR3 nucleotide sequence: TGCGCCAGCAGCCAAACTAGCGGGACCTATGAGCAGTTCTTC. This gives the protein CASSQTSGTYEQFF.

This clonotype was recorded a few times. The rearrangement uses TRBV3-1 and TRBJ2-3; D is unclear. The CDR3 is made up of 15 amino acids. V lost 4 bases and J 6 bases, leaving 17 bases between the germline ends. CDR1 LGHDT and CDR2 YNNKEL come from the germline V gene (reference sequence). The DNA of the CDR3 is TGTGCCAGCAGCCTCCGACTCTCTGGTCGGGATACGCAGTATTTT. Its protein is CASSLRLSGRDTQYF.

Only a few counts were recorded for this clonotype. This sequence joins TRBV28 and TRBJ2-7; 13 nucleotides match TRBD2. The length of the CDR3 is 15 residues. After removal of 6 bases from V and 6 bases from J, the junction contained 8 bases not matched to a gene. Germline loops: CDR1 MDHEN, CDR2 SYDVKM. The CDR3: CASRSDTSGGGEQYV. In nucleotides, the CDR3 is TGTGCCAGCAGGTCTGACACTAGCGGGGGGGGCGAGCAGTACGTC.

This clonotype was seen ten or more times. The rearrangement uses TRBV29-1 and TRBJ2-5; 9 bases match TRBD1. The CDR3 contains 14 residues. J was trimmed by 5 bases and V by 6 bases; bases with no gene match: 10. Germline V CDR1 and CDR2: SQVTM, ANQGSEA. CDR3 sequence: CSVRGTGRLETQYF. CDR3 coding DNA: TGCAGCGTCCGAGGGACAGGGCGGCTTGAGACCCAGTACTTC.

This clonotype was seen a handful of times. The chain carries TRBV3-1 and TRBJ2-5, with 10 positions matching TRBD2. The CDR3 has 16 amino acids. Germline CDR1 reads LGHDT; CDR2 reads YNNKEL (reference sequence). The J segment lost 3 bases and the V segment lost 4 bases, leaving 8 bases of the junction unmatched. The CDR3 DNA sequence: TGTGCCAGCAGCCTGAATCCTAGCGGGGGAAAAGAGACCCAGTACTTC. Its translation: CASSLNPSGGKETQYF.